These T cell receptor beta chains were read from a single sample in a study of blood T cell repertoires in COVID-19. Clones were sequenced by immunoSEQ multiplex PCR, and TCRdb holds only the in-frame ones, with some missing. The top ten clones hold 3.8% of a sample with about 130,000 clones, about 81% of them seen once. Sequences were obtained from peripheral blood. All receptors derive from a woman aged 50 to 60 with acute or convalescent COVID-19. Each CDR3 is given without its conserved first and last residue.

v_gene,j_gene,CDR3aa
TRBV5-6,TRBJ1-1,ASSLRWVTVAEAF
TRBV5-1,TRBJ2-2,ASRRETNTGELF
TRBV7-3,TRBJ2-7,ASSPDRGREQY
TRBV27,TRBJ2-6,ASRPGGSGANVLT
TRBV5-6,TRBJ1-2,ASSPLDRGYT
TRBV6-5,TRBJ1-6,ASSSGAPPLH
TRBV24-1,TRBJ1-1,ATSRQANTEAF
TRBV19,TRBJ1-2,ATQIGIGYT
TRBV3-1/TRBV3-2,TRBJ2-1,ASSPGTGMVNEQF
TRBV6-5,TRBJ1-6,ASSYGTVSPNSPLH
TRBV29-1,TRBJ2-6,SVEESSGANVLT